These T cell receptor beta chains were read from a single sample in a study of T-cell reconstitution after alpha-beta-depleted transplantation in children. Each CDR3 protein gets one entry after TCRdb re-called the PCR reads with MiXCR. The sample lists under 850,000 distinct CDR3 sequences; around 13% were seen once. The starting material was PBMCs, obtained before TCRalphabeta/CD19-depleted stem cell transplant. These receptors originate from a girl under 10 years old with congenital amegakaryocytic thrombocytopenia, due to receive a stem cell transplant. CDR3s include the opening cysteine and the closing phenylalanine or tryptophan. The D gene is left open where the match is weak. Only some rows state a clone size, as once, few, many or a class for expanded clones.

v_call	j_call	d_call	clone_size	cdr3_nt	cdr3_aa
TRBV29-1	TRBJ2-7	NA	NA	TGCAGCGTTGTGGGAGTGGGAAGCTCCTACGAGCAGTACTTC	CSVVGVGSSYEQYF
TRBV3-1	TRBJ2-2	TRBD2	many	TGTGCCAGCAGCCGGACCGGGACTAGCGAAACCGGGGAGCTGTTTTTT	CASSRTGTSETGELFF
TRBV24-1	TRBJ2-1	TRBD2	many	TGTGCCACCAGTGATGTGACTAGCGGGAGGTTGAATGAGCAGTTCTTC	CATSDVTSGRLNEQFF
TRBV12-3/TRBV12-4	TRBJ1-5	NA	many	TGTGCCAGCAGTTTCAGCCGGAATCAGCCCCAGCATTTT	CASSFSRNQPQHF
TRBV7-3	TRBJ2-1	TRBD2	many	TGTGCCAGCAGCCCTCCCGGGACTAGCTACAATGAGCAGTTCTTC	CASSPPGTSYNEQFF
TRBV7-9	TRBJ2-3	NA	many	TGTGCCAGCAGCTCCCCCCCCACAGATACGCAGTATTTT	CASSSPPTDTQYF
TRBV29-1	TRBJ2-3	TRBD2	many	TGCAGCGTTCTCAGCGGGGGAAGCACAGATACGCAGTATTTT	CSVLSGGSTDTQYF
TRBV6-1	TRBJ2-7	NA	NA	TGTGCCAGCGGTGATCCGTCGAGAAGCTCCTACGAGCAGTACTTC	CASGDPSRSSYEQYF
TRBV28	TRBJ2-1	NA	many	TGTGCCAGCGGCATCGTGGGGCTAGCATCCAATGAGCAGTTCTTC	CASGIVGLASNEQFF
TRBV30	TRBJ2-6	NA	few	TGTGCCTGGGGGTACGGGGCCAACGTCCTGACTTTC	CAWGYGANVLTF
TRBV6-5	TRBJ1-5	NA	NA	TGTGCCAGCAGTTCCGGGACATATAGCAATCAGCCCCAGCATTTT	CASSSGTYSNQPQHF
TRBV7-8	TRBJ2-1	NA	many	TGTGCCAGCAGCTTAGAATTAGCGGCTGTGTACAATGAGCAGTTCTTC	CASSLELAAVYNEQFF
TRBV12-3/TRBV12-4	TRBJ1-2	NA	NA	TGTGCCAGCAGTTCCGAGGACGGAAGATATGGCTACACCTTC	CASSSEDGRYGYTF
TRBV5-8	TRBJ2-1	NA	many	TGTGCCAGCTCGGATGGAAGTTCCTACAATGAGCAGTTCTTC	CASSDGSSYNEQFF
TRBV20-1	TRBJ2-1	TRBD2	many	TGCAGTGCTAGGGAGAGCGGGAGGACCTACAATGAGCAGTTCTTC	CSARESGRTYNEQFF
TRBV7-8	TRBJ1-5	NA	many	TGTGCCAGCACGGCCGGATATAGCAATCAGCCCCAGCATTTT	CASTAGYSNQPQHF
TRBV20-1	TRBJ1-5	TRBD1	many	TGCAGTGCCACGGACAGGGTCAATCAGCCCCAGCATTTT	CSATDRVNQPQHF
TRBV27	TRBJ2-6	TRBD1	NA	TGTGCCACCAGGACCGGGACAGCCTCTGGGGCCAACGTCCTGACTTTC	CATRTGTASGANVLTF
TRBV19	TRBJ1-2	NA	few	TGTGCCAGTAGTGGGAAGACAAACAATGGCTACACCTTC	CASSGKTNNGYTF
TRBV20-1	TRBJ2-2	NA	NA	TGCAGTGCTAGCCGGGACCAGAAGAACACCGGGGAGCTGTTTTTT	CSASRDQKNTGELFF
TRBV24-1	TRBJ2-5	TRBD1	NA	TGTGCCACCAGTGACCCTTGGGACAGGGAGACCCAGTACTTC	CATSDPWDRETQYF
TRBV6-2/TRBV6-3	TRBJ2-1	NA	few	TGTGCCAGTAGGCCGGATGGGAGCTCCTACAATGAGCAGTTCTTC	CASRPDGSSYNEQFF
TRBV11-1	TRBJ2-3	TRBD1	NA	TGTGCCAGCAGCTCCCCAGGGGGAGTGGAGGATACGCAGTATTTT	CASSSPGGVEDTQYF
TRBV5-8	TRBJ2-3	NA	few	TGTGCCAGCAGCCTTCAGGGGGGAGGCACAGATACGCAGTATTTT	CASSLQGGGTDTQYF
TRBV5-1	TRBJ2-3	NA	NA	TGCGCCAGCAGCCCGCCCGGGACAAGGTTCAGCACAGATACGCAGTATTTT	CASSPPGTRFSTDTQYF
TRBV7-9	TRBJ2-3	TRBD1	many	TGTGCCAGTCGCCCTCAGACAGGGGATAAGGCAGATACGCAGTATTTT	CASRPQTGDKADTQYF
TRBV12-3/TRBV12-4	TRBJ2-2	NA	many	TGTGCCAGCAGTTTTGAGGACCTCCGGGCCGGGGAGCTGTTTTTT	CASSFEDLRAGELFF
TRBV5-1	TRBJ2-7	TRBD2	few	TGCGCCAGCCAACAGGAGGAGAAAAAGCGGGGCCGTTGGAAGCAGTACTTC	CASQQEEKKRGRWKQYF
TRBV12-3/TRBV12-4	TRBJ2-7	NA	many	TGTGCCAGCAGTTTAACCTCACCAACTAAGGGGCAGTACTTC	CASSLTSPTKGQYF
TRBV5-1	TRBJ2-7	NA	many	TGCGCCAGCCTAACAGCAAGGAGTCATGAACGGTCCTACGAGCAGTACTTC	CASLTARSHERSYEQYF
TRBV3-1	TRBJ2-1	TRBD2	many	TGTGCCAGCAGCCAACGGACTAGCGGGAGGTACGGTGAGCAGTTCTTC	CASSQRTSGRYGEQFF
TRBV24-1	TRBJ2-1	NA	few	TGTGCCACCAGTGATTGGCCTAACGAGCAGTTCTTC	CATSDWPNEQFF
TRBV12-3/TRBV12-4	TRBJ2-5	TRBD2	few	TGTGCCAGCAGTTGGGGGGGGGAGGAGACCCAGTACTTC	CASSWGGEETQYF
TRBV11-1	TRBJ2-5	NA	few	TGTGCCAGCACCGAGCAGGTCGGGGAGACCCAGTACTTC	CASTEQVGETQYF
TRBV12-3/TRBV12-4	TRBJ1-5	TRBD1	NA	TGTGCCAGCACCTCGACAGGGAGTCCCAATCAGCCCCAGCATTTT	CASTSTGSPNQPQHF
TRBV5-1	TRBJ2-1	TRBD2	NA	TGCGCCAGCAGACGCCGGGAGGGCCTCGACAATGAGCAGTTCTTC	CASRRREGLDNEQFF
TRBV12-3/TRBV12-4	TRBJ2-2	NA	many	TGTGCCAGCAGCCGAACCCGAGCGGAAAACACCGGGGAGCTGTTTTTT	CASSRTRAENTGELFF